The 10 T cell receptor beta chains below were found in one sample sequenced in a study of post-analysis software for immune sequencing data. For these receptors, no antigen is known. Study results and caveats: Higher frequency in patients than in controls was seen for about 5 TRBV segments, with TRBV5-6, TRBV5-1 and TRBV20-1 among them.

The TCR beta cDNA libraries contained unique molecular identifiers. TCRdb re-derived calls from the PCR reads in MiXCR, one entry per CDR3 protein. Of about 460,000 distinct CDR3 sequences detected, under 55% appear once; the ten largest clones hold about 12%. Sequenced input: blood. These receptors all come from a girl aged 10 to 17 with multiple sclerosis.

This chain joins TRBV20-1 and TRBJ2-4; D may be TRBD1 or TRBD2 (5 bases each). CDR1 and CDR2 (germline): DFQATT, SNEGSKA (reference sequence). The CDR3 runs to 12 residues. In DNA form, the CDR3 reads TGCAGCGCCGGGACCCCTCGAGACATTCAGTACTTC. Translating gives CSAGTPRDIQYF.

This clonotype was seen once. One end of the junction is discordant with germline, which a read error may explain. The V and J genes are TRBV7-3 and TRBJ2-1; D possibly uses TRBD1 or TRBD2 (5 bases each). The CDR3 consists of 14 residues. In germline, CDR1 is SGHTA, CDR2 FQGTGA. This CDR3 is CAGSLLGESDEQFF. In nucleotides, the CDR3 is TGTGCCGGCAGCCTATTGGGGGAATCGGATGAGCAGTTCTTC.

This chain joins TRBV6-5 and TRBJ2-5, with D unresolved. The CDR3 spans 15 residues. V was cut by 0 bases and J by 0 bases, with 8 bases left in between. CDR1 is MNHEY, CDR2 SVGAGI, per germline. The chain's CDR3 is CASSYSMGDQETQYF. As DNA, the CDR3 is TGTGCCAGCAGTTACTCGATGGGCGACCAAGAGACCCAGTACTTC.

The genes are TRBV25-1 and TRBJ2-4, with 9 bases lining up with TRBD1. Per the germline V gene, CDR1 is MGHDK and CDR2 is SYGVNS. Germline trimming cut 2 bases from V and 5 bases from J; bases unmatched to any gene: 4. There are 15 residues in the CDR3. The CDR3 here is CASSEERTGENIQYF. The CDR3 nucleotides are TGTGCCAGCAGTGAAGAGAGGACAGGGGAAAACATTCAGTACTTC.

There are a few counts of this clonotype. The chain couples TRBV4-3 to TRBJ2-7, with D possibly TRBD2 on 5 matching bases. CDR3 length equals 16 residues. Per the germline V gene, CDR1 is LGHNA and CDR2 is YSLEER. The V gene lost 0 bases and the J gene lost 7 bases, with 19 bases spanning the gap. In DNA form, the CDR3 reads TGCGCCAGCAGCCAAGAGGCGACTACCCAGGTGGGGGAGCAGTACTTC. Its translation is CASSQEATTQVGEQYF.

This chain connects TRBV6-5 to TRBJ2-5; D not certain. Germline V gene data show CDR1 as MNHEY and CDR2 as SVGAGI. This CDR3 has 14 residues. V was cut by 6 bases and J by 4 bases, with 15 bases left in between. The CDR3 protein is CASSALAWPETQYF. For the CDR3, the DNA is TGTGCCAGCAGCGCACTCGCGTGGCCAGAGACCCAGTACTTC.

The gene calls are TRBV20-1 and TRBJ2-1; the D gene is possibly TRBD2 (6 bases). Trimming took 7 bases from V and 0 from J, leaving 10 bases between them. CDR1 is DFQATT and CDR2 is SNEGSKA in the germline V gene (reference sequence). CDR3 length: 13 amino acids. CDR3 DNA sequence: TGCAGTGGACTAGTGGGCTCCTACAATGAGCAGTTCTTC. It is translated as CSGLVGSYNEQFF.

The genes are TRBV20-1 and TRBJ1-1; D gene uncertain. The CDR3 spans 12 residues. CDR1 DFQATT and CDR2 SNEGSKA come from the germline V gene (reference sequence). Trimming removed 0 bases at V and 5 bases at J, with 7 bases between. The CDR3 region has the DNA TGCAGTGCTAGAGACAGATGGACTGAAGCTTTCTTT. As protein: CSARDRWTEAFF.

Of note for this clonotype: The junction differs from germline at one of its ends, possibly a read error. The chain uses TRBV5-1 and TRBJ2-7; 9 bases line up with TRBD1. The CDR3 covers 14 residues. The germline V gene has CDR1 SGHRS and CDR2 YFSETQ. The CDR3 sequence is CASSTGQGSYEQYF. The CDR3 DNA sequence: TGTGCCAGCAGTACGGGACAGGGAAGCTACGAGCAGTACTTC.

This chain uses TRBV11-2 with TRBJ2-3; D is unclear. V shed 0 bases and J shed 6 bases, with 10 bases lying between them. CDR1 and CDR2 (germline): SGHAT, FQNNGV. The CDR3 consists of 14 residues. CDR3 bases: TGTGCCAGCAGCTTAGAAGTTCAGTCCGATACGCAGTATTTT. Translating gives CASSLEVQSDTQYF.